Listed below are T cell receptor beta chains from one sample, sequenced in a study of hypomethylating agent response in myelodysplastic syndrome. The repertoire was sequenced with immunoSEQ multiplex PCR; TCRdb's copy has only in-frame clones and lacks some. The data contain about 4,500 clones, roughly four fifths of them singletons. The sample consisted of bone marrow, taken before or after starting hypomethylating agent treatment for myelodysplastic syndrome (not recorded which). These receptors were taken from a human donor with myelodysplastic syndrome. The CDR3 runs from the conserved cysteine through the conserved F or W.

TRBJ1-1	TRBV30	CACNPPLRGTGTEAFF
TRBJ1-5	TRBV30	CAWSGGSNQPQHF
TRBJ1-3	TRBV10-1	CASSQGNTIYF
TRBJ2-2	TRBV5-4	CASSRPGGTRNTGELFF
TRBJ1-2	TRBV4-3	CASSQEPSRGNGYTF
TRBJ2-1	TRBV19	CASSPLRGGSTYNEQFF
TRBJ2-7	TRBV6-1	CASRPQGREQYF
TRBJ1-1	TRBV6-5	CASRSPTGSTEAFF
TRBJ2-3	TRBV20-1	CSVGYDTQYF
TRBJ2-4	TRBV11-2	CASSLSLAARAKNIQYF
TRBJ2-1	TRBV27	CASGRDYNEQFF
TRBJ2-1	TRBV6-5	CASRTSRSNEQFF
TRBJ2-3	TRBV29-1	CSAPGTGSTDTQYF
TRBJ2-5	TRBV27	CASSSITPGETQYF
TRBJ1-1	TRBV10-2	CASSEGTPPEAFF
TRBJ1-1	TRBV2	CASEGNTEAFF
TRBJ1-2	TRBV4-3	CASSQDLTANYGYTF
TRBJ1-2	TRBV9	CASSVEDGPFYGYTF
TRBJ1-1	TRBV7-9	CASSLDNTGTEAFF
TRBJ2-3	TRBV6-4	CASSPQGMKTDTQYF
TRBJ1-1	TRBV5-1	CASSPLRQGGNTEAFF
TRBJ1-6	TRBV10-3	CAISESAGANSPLHF
TRBJ1-4	TRBV28	CASSRQGAREKLFF
TRBJ2-5	TRBV15	CATSRDLFLAGGQETQYF
TRBJ2-7	TRBV15	CATSREVGGYEQYF
TRBJ1-1	TRBV4-1	CASSQSDRNGLEAFF
TRBJ1-2	TRBV7-9	CASSHQQNYGYTF
TRBJ1-4	TRBV7-8	CASSRAGEKLFF
TRBJ2-1	TRBV19	CASNPQGVGNEQFF
TRBJ2-7	TRBV25-1	CASSGTLGLPYEQYF
TRBJ2-6	TRBV5-1	CASSLNSAGANVLTF
TRBJ1-1	TRBV2	CASWFLNTEAFF
TRBJ2-7	TRBV6-1	CASSAPGSRGQYF
TRBJ2-1	TRBV19	CASSRSGGYNEQFF
TRBJ2-1	TRBV10-3	CAISENRQNEQFF
TRBJ1-1	TRBV2	CASRGTGAGAFF
TRBJ2-2	TRBV9	CASSGRTNTGELFF
TRBJ2-3	TRBV5-1	CASSLGRQGDTQYF
TRBJ2-5	TRBV2	CASSAQGETQYF
TRBJ2-1	TRBV12-5	CASGPPENGGYEQFF
TRBJ2-7	TRBV7-9	CASSHIPGNQLAGNYEQYF
TRBJ1-5	TRBV6-1	CASTPNPNQPQHF
TRBJ1-2	TRBV2	CASRDRGPFGYTF
TRBJ1-2	TRBV27	CASSLDRDRVYLHF
TRBJ1-5	TRBV7-8	CASSSTSGMHQPQHF
TRBJ2-7	TRBV9	CASSPDPAPYEQYF
TRBJ2-5	TRBV11-2	CASSLSPDLQETQYF